The source of this TCR beta chain is a study of beta chain features in type 1 diabetes. From germline, CDR1 is SGHDT and CDR2 YYEEEE. There are 14 residues in the CDR3. Trimming removed 1 base at V and 1 base at J, with 6 bases between. Expressed TCRB transcripts were sequenced because the entire RNA isolate underwent reverse transcription. Repertoires were generated with immunoSEQ multiplex PCR, while TCRdb's copy carries only in-frame clones and drops some. The sample yields 450,000 to 550,000 clones, about 30% seen once. This chain connects TRBV5-6 to TRBJ1-5, with no clear D. This receptor was identified in a man aged 18 to 30 in good health. Sequences were obtained from naive CD4+ T cells from blood. The CDR3 here is CASSLMGSNQPQHF. The CDR3 DNA reads as TGTGCCAGCAGCTTGATGGGGAGCAATCAGCCCCAGCATTTT.